This T cell receptor (beta chain) was captured in a study of cytomegalovirus exposure and HLA in healthy donors. Study outcomes and limitations: A missense variant in DCLRE1C was later tied to TCR beta V- and J-gene trimming.

60 Vbeta and 13 Jbeta primers were used in PCR. Profiled with immunoSEQ multiplex PCR; TCRdb holds only in-frame clones, not every one. The sample lists fewer than 250,000 clones; around 81% were seen once. V dropped 4 bases and J dropped 7 bases, with 20 bases sitting between them. CDR1 is MNHEY, CDR2 SMNVEV, per germline (reference sequence). The CDR3 has 17 residues. Of note for this clone: Its antigen is currently unknown.

The chain couples TRBV27 to TRBJ1-6, with a possible D match to TRBD1 (6 bases). This clonotype was sampled from a man aged 18 to 30 in good health and CMV-seronegative. The specimen sequenced was PBMCs. CDR3 amino acids: CASSSPENGGSNSPLHF. The CDR3 DNA is TGTGCCAGCAGTTCCCCCGAGAATGGGGGCTCGAATTCACCCCTCCACTTT.